This entry lists 7 T cell receptor beta chains sequenced from one sample in a study of blood T cell repertoires in COVID-19. Assay: immunoSEQ multiplex PCR; the TCRdb copy retains only in-frame clones and omits some. The sample shows 190,000 or so clones, 70% to 90% of them seen only once. The sequenced material came from PBMCs or T cells enriched from blood (not recorded which). These receptor sequences come from a man aged 40-49 years who had recovered from COVID-19.

The V and J genes are TRBV7-8 and TRBJ2-5; 9 nucleotides agree with TRBD2. With V trimmed by 3 bases and J by 1 base, 6 bases remained unmatched. Germline V gene lookup returns CDR1 SGHVS and CDR2 FQNEAQ. The CDR3 has 16 residues. The CDR3 sequence is CASSLGSGGLQETQYF. Here the CDR3 DNA reads TGTGCCAGCAGCTTGGGTAGCGGGGGCCTCCAAGAGACCCAGTACTTC. The full variable domain, its missing parts supplied by reference TRBV7-8 and TRBJ2-5, is GAGVSQSPRYKVAKRGQDVALRCDPISGHVSLFWYQQALGQGPEFLTYFQNEAQLDKSGLPSDRFFAERPEGSVSTLKIQRTQQEDSAVYLCASSLGSGGLQETQYFGPGTRLLVL.

The chain is built from TRBV5-5 and TRBJ1-6; 8 bases align to TRBD1. After removal of 1 base from V and 11 bases from J, the junction contained 5 bases not matched to a gene. CDR1 SGHKS and CDR2 YYEKEE come from the germline V gene (reference sequence). The CDR3 is 14 residues long. The chain's CDR3 is CASSLMQGATPLHF. The CDR3 DNA follows: TGTGCCAGCAGCTTGATGCAGGGGGCTACACCCCTCCACTTT.

CDR3 loop: CASSLPGLARTGELFF. For the CDR3, the DNA is TGCGCCAGCAGCTTACCGGGACTAGCGCGTACCGGGGAGCTGTTTTTT. The rearrangement joins TRBV5-1 to TRBJ2-2; 10 bases map to TRBD2. This CDR3 comprises 16 residues. With V trimmed by 2 bases and J by 5 bases, 6 bases remained unmatched. Per the germline V gene, CDR1 is SGHRS and CDR2 is YFSETQ.

The gene calls are TRBV18 and TRBJ2-1; 9 nucleotides agree with TRBD2. Germline loops: CDR1 KGHSH, CDR2 LQKENI. J was trimmed by 7 bases and V by 3 bases; bases with no gene match: 13. The CDR3 sequence is 17 residues long. In nucleotides, the CDR3 is TGTGCCAGCTCACCCGGGGAGGTTAGCGGGAGAGTGAATGAGCAGTTCTTC. Amino acid sequence: CASSPGEVSGRVNEQFF.

J is TRBJ2-5 and V is TRBV27; a possible D gene is TRBD1 (6 bases). CDR3 length: 15 amino acids. Trimming removed 4 bases at V and 4 bases at J, with 16 bases between. Germline CDR1 MNHEY, CDR2 SMNVEV (reference sequence). The CDR3 nucleotides are TGTGCCAGCAGTTCCAGGGGCAGAGTTCTAGAGACCCAGTACTTC. Translating it yields CASSSRGRVLETQYF.

The V call is TRBV7-9, the J call TRBJ1-1; 9 bases map to TRBD1. This CDR3 spans 11 amino acids. Per germline, CDR1 SEHNR and CDR2 FQNEAQ (reference sequence). With 5 bases clipped from V and 10 bases from J, the junction kept 2 bases outside the gene matches. The CDR3 coding sequence is TGTGCCAGCAGCACGGGACAGGGAGCTTTCTTT. Protein: CASSTGQGAFF.

The V gene is TRBV6-5, the J gene TRBJ2-1; TRBD2 aligns across 12 bases. The CDR3 is 15 residues long. V gave up 7 bases and J gave up 5 bases; unmatched junction bases: 6. In germline, CDR1 is MNHEY, CDR2 SVGAGI. This CDR3 is CASTPGLAGHNEQFF. CDR3 DNA sequence: TGTGCCAGCACCCCGGGACTAGCGGGTCACAATGAGCAGTTCTTC.